This T cell receptor beta chain was found in a study of T cell repertoires in cytomegalovirus infection. The overall study: Indications came from public TCR beta signatures; they pointed to CMV infection and to a matching HLA type.

Trimming pared 3 bases from V and 1 base from J, leaving 14 bases between. The CDR3 runs to 15 residues. Germline lookup yields CDR1 SQVTM and CDR2 ANQGSEA. This clonotype was counted ten times or more. TCRdb analysed the reads with MiXCR anew, one entry per CDR3 protein. The sample lists around 440,000 distinct CDR3 sequences, about 10% occurring once. This TCR was sampled from a human donor in good health (CMV status not recorded). Some clones in this sample may be carry-over from other donors' samples. The rearrangement uses TRBV29-1 and TRBJ2-3, with D perhaps matching TRBD2 (5 bases). Sequencing was performed on PBMCs. The CDR3 nucleotides are TGCAGCGTTGAGAGGACTCCAAGGGGCACAGATACGCAGTATTTT. Its translation is CSVERTPRGTDTQYF.